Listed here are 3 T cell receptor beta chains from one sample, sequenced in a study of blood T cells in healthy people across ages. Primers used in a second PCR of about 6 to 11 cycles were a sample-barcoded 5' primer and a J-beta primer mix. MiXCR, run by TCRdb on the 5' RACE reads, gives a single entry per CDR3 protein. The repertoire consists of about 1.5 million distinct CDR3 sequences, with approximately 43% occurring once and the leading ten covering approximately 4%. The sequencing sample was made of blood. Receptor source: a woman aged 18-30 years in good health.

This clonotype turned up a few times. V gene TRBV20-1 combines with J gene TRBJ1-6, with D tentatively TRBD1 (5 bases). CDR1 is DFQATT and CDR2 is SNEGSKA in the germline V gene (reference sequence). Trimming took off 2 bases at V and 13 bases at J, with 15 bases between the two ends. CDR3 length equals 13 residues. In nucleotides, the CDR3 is TGCAGTGCTAGAAATCCAAGGGGATCGCCCCTCCACTTT. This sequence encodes CSARNPRGSPLHF.

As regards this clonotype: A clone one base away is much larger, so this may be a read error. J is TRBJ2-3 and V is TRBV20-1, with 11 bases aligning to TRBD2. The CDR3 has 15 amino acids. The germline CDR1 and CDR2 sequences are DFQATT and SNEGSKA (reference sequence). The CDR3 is CSARVGTSGTYTQYF. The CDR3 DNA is TGCAGTGCTAGAGTGGGGACTAGCGGCACATATACGCAGTATTTT.

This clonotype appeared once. The CDR3 spells CASGWTDWDTQYF. The CDR3 coding sequence is TGTGCCAGCGGGTGGACCGACTGGGATACGCAGTATTTT. The chain combines TRBV7-9 with TRBJ2-3; unclear D gene. CDR3 size: 13 residues. Trimming pared 8 bases from V and 6 bases from J, leaving 15 bases between. Germline V gene sequence: CDR1 SEHNR, CDR2 FQNEAQ (reference sequence).